These 32 T cell receptor beta chains originate from one sample sequenced in a study of blood T cell repertoires in COVID-19. Using immunoSEQ multiplex PCR, the repertoire was profiled, and TCRdb retains in-frame clones only, with some absent. The repertoire includes roughly 200,000 clones, approximately 85% of them detected once, and 6.2% sits in the top ten. Sequencing was carried out using PBMCs or T cells enriched from blood (not recorded which). Every receptor here comes from a man aged 35 to 55 who had recovered from COVID-19.

The CDR3 DNA reads as TGCGCCAGCAGCCCAGGGCTAGCGGGGACCTACGAGCAGTACTTC. Its protein is CASSPGLAGTYEQYF. The chain carries TRBV4-1 and TRBJ2-7; TRBD2 agrees at 9 bases. Germline trimming cut 4 bases from V and 2 bases from J; bases unmatched to any gene: 6. The CDR3 loop spans 15 amino acids. Looked up from germline, CDR1 is MGHRA and CDR2 is YSYEKL.

The chain employs TRBV7-8 and TRBJ1-1; D is uncertain. With 1 base removed from V and 8 bases from J, the gap between germline ends came to 8 bases. The germline gives CDR1 SGHVS, CDR2 FQNEAQ. CDR3 length: 12 amino acids. For the CDR3, the DNA is TGTGCCAGCAGCTTAGTTCCGAGCGAAGCTTTCTTT. Its protein is CASSLVPSEAFF.

V is TRBV4-1 and J is TRBJ1-1; the match to TRBD1 covers 7 bases. The V gene's germline CDR1 is MGHRA and CDR2 YSYEKL. With 4 bases clipped from V and 0 bases from J, the junction kept 8 bases outside the gene matches. The length of the CDR3 is 16 residues. The CDR3 region is CASSRIATGLNTEAFF. CDR3 DNA: TGCGCCAGCAGCCGGATAGCGACAGGGCTGAACACTGAAGCTTTCTTT.

This chain connects TRBV10-3 to TRBJ2-2; the D gene is possibly TRBD1 (6 bases). V lost 3 bases, J lost 3 bases, and 17 bases lay in between. The V gene's germline CDR1 is ENHRY and CDR2 SYGVKD. This CDR3 contains 17 residues. The CDR3 DNA follows: TGTGCCATCAGTGATAACAGGGCAGTGACCGACACCGGGGAGCTGTTTTTT. The encoded protein is CAISDNRAVTDTGELFF.

This clone was seen just once. This chain connects TRBV21-1 to TRBJ2-7; the D call in the table, TRBD2, was not verified against the DNA. TRBV21-1 has pseudogene status. The length of the CDR3 is 16 residues. The CDR3 sequence is CASSICGEHWQYEQYF. The CDR3 region has the DNA TGTGCCAGCAGCATTTGTGGGGAGCATTGGCAGTACGAGCAGTACTTC.

The rearrangement joins TRBV5-4 to TRBJ1-3; TRBD1 agrees at 7 bases. Trimming at V came to 3 bases and at J to 2 bases, leaving 5 bases not matched to a gene. Germline lookup yields CDR1 SGHNT and CDR2 YYREEE (reference sequence). This CDR3 region has 15 residues. CDR3 protein: CASSSGQLPGNTIYF. The CDR3, as DNA: TGTGCCAGCAGCTCGGGACAGTTACCTGGAAACACCATATATTTT.

V gene TRBV10-1 combines with J gene TRBJ2-3, with a weak D call TRBD2 (7 bases). Trimming left V 6 bases short and J 2 bases short, with 9 bases between. Germline V lookup: CDR1 WNHNN, CDR2 SYGVQD (reference sequence). The CDR3 loop spans 13 amino acids. In DNA form, the CDR3 reads TGCGCCAGCAGAGCGGGACACACAGATACGCAGTATTTT. Translated, it gives CASRAGHTDTQYF.

The rearrangement joins TRBV6-4 to TRBJ2-3; TRBD2 matches 7 bases. Germline trimming cut 0 bases from V and 3 bases from J; bases unmatched to any gene: 0. Germline CDR1 reads MRHNA; CDR2 reads SNTAGT. This CDR3 has 14 residues. The CDR3 DNA follows: TGTGCCAGCAGTGACTCGCGGGAGACAGATACGCAGTATTTT. Translation gives CASSDSRETDTQYF.

This clone was found once. This chain joins TRBV30 and TRBJ2-7; 9 bases align to TRBD2. V was clipped by 1 base and J by 0 bases; unmatched bases: 10. Per germline, CDR1 GTSNPN and CDR2 SVGIG (reference sequence). The CDR3 consists of 17 residues. The CDR3 is CAWSGHSGGPTSYEQYF. The CDR3 DNA sequence: TGTGCCTGGAGTGGACACAGCGGGGGGCCCACCTCCTACGAGCAGTACTTC.

This chain uses TRBV5-1 with TRBJ2-7; D is uncertain. CDR3 length: 11 amino acids. V was shortened by 3 bases and J by 1 base, with 2 bases between the two germline ends. CDR1 SGHRS and CDR2 YFSETQ come from the germline V gene. The CDR3 nucleotides read TGCGCCAGCAGCTCATCCTACGAGCAGTACTTC. Protein product: CASSSSYEQYF.

As DNA, the CDR3 is TGCGCCAGCAGGGCCCACTCTGGAAACACCATATATTTT. Its translation is CASRAHSGNTIYF. The chain combines TRBV5-1 with TRBJ1-3; no firm D call. The germline CDR1 and CDR2 sequences are SGHRS and YFSETQ. V lost 5 bases and J 0 bases, leaving 6 bases between the germline ends. The CDR3 has 13 amino acids.

The rearrangement joins TRBV12-5 to TRBJ1-5, with TRBD1 matching over 7 bases. This CDR3 is 15 amino acids long. CDR1 and CDR2 (germline): LGHNT, FRNRAP. The junction had 8 bases not matched to a gene; V was cut back by 3 bases and J by 6 bases. The CDR3 protein is CASGLNRGRGQPQHF. As DNA, the CDR3 is TGTGCTAGTGGTTTAAACAGGGGTAGGGGTCAGCCCCAGCATTTT. The entire variable domain, with the rest obtained from reference TRBV12-5 and TRBJ1-5, is as follows: DARVTQTPRHKVTEMGQEVTMRCQPILGHNTVFWYRQTMMQGLELLAYFRNRAPLDDSGMPKDRFSAEMPDATLATLKIQPSEPRDSAVYFCASGLNRGRGQPQHFGDGTRLSIL.

The chain carries TRBV3-1 (or the pseudogene TRBV3-2) and TRBJ2-5; 8 bases are a match to TRBD1. Germline V gene lookup returns CDR1 LGHDT and CDR2 YNNKEL (reference sequence). With V trimmed by 4 bases and J by 5 bases, 9 bases remained unmatched. This CDR3 is 15 amino acids long. CDR3 in DNA: TGTGCCAGCAGCCGCCGACAGGGGTCAGGGGAGACCCAGTACTTC. It specifies CASSRRQGSGETQYF.

The gene calls are TRBV5-1 and TRBJ2-2, with TRBD2 identical over 13 bases. The germline CDR1 and CDR2 sequences are SGHRS and YFSETQ. This CDR3 region has 16 residues. Trimming removed 4 bases from V and 6 bases from J; junction bases left unmatched: 6. CDR3 in amino acids: CASSITSGRASGELFF. The CDR3 DNA is TGCGCCAGCAGCATTACTAGCGGGAGGGCCTCCGGGGAGCTGTTTTTT.

This chain connects TRBV29-1 to TRBJ1-5; D is unclear. Germline-derived CDR1 and CDR2 are SQVTM and ANQGSEA. The CDR3 length is 14 residues. The V end lost 6 bases, the J end lost 0 bases, and 12 bases lay between the germline ends. CDR3 region: CSVCFTDSNQPQHF. For the CDR3, the DNA is TGCAGCGTCTGCTTCACAGATAGCAATCAGCCCCAGCATTTT. The whole variable domain, remainder taken from reference TRBV29-1 and TRBJ1-5, is SAVISQKPSRDICQRGTSLTIQCQVDSQVTMMFWYRQQPGQSLTLIATANQGSEATYESGFVIDKFPISRPNLTFSTLTVSNMSPEDSSIYLCSVCFTDSNQPQHFGDGTRLSIL.

This rearrangement joins TRBV19 to TRBJ2-1, with TRBD2 matching over 7 bases. The CDR3 totals 19 residues. The V gene end was trimmed by 4 bases and the J gene end by 5 bases; junction bases not matched to a gene: 20. Germline V gene lookup returns CDR1 LNHDA and CDR2 SQIVND (reference sequence). The CDR3: CASSNLLGSGDGVHNEQFF. The DNA for the CDR3 is TGTGCCAGTAGTAACCTCTTAGGCAGCGGGGACGGAGTCCACAATGAGCAGTTCTTC.

V usage is TRBV5-6 and J usage is TRBJ2-2; 7 bases map to TRBD2. V trimming: 2 bases; J trimming: 5 bases; junction bases outside the gene matches: 3. The CDR3 totals 14 residues. Germline V CDR1 and CDR2: SGHDT, YYEEEE. As DNA, the CDR3 is TGTGCCAGCAGCTTTGGGGGGGAAACCGGGGAGCTGTTTTTT. It translates to CASSFGGETGELFF.

The V and J genes are TRBV11-2 and TRBJ1-2, with unresolved D. Looked up from germline, CDR1 is SGHAT and CDR2 is FQNNGV. V gave up 3 bases and J gave up 1 base, with 3 bases separating them. The CDR3 spans 12 residues. CDR3 region: CASSFLNYGYTF. The CDR3 DNA follows: TGTGCCAGCAGCTTTCTTAACTATGGCTACACCTTC.

The gene calls are TRBV18 and TRBJ1-2; no reliable D call. V was shortened by 3 bases and J by 6 bases, with 11 bases between the two germline ends. The CDR3 runs to 13 residues. Germline V gene sequence: CDR1 KGHSH, CDR2 LQKENI. This CDR3 reads CASSPRIGDGYTF. CDR3 sequence (DNA): TGTGCCAGCTCACCTCGTATCGGGGATGGCTACACCTTC.

This chain uses TRBV15 with TRBJ1-6; D remains ambiguous. V lost 3 bases, J lost 8 bases, and 5 bases lay in between. CDR3 length: 12 amino acids. Germline CDR1 is LNHNV and CDR2 is YYDKDF (reference sequence). The CDR3 DNA follows: TGTGCCACCAGCAGGGCGGATTCACCCCTCCACTTT. The encoded protein is CATSRADSPLHF.

V is TRBV29-1 and J is TRBJ1-1, with a tentative D call TRBD1 (5 bases). Germline V lookup: CDR1 SQVTM, CDR2 ANQGSEA. V lost 0 bases to trimming and J lost 7 bases, with 15 bases between them. This CDR3 spans 14 amino acids. The CDR3 loop reads CSVEDPMGRGEAFF. The CDR3 DNA is TGCAGCGTTGAAGATCCCATGGGGCGAGGTGAAGCTTTCTTT.

This clone has a handful of counts. J is TRBJ2-7 and V is TRBV25-1, with D possibly TRBD2 on 5 matching bases. The germline V gene has CDR1 MGHDK and CDR2 SYGVNS. CDR3 length: 11 residues. V dropped 3 bases and J dropped 11 bases, with 11 bases sitting between them. Here the CDR3 reads CASSEGWGEYF. Here the CDR3 DNA reads TGTGCCAGCAGTGAGGGCTGGGGAGAGTACTTC.

This clone turned up a few times. This chain joins TRBV9 and TRBJ1-6; maybe TRBD1 (5 bases). Deletions cut 0 bases from V and 11 bases from J, with 12 bases between. Germline lookup yields CDR1 SGDLS and CDR2 YYNGEE. The CDR3 spans 14 residues. CDR3 DNA sequence: TGTGCCAGCAGCGTAGCCCAGGGAGGTACACCCCTCCACTTT. Translating it yields CASSVAQGGTPLHF.

This chain links TRBV5-4 with TRBJ1-6, with unresolved D. The CDR3 runs to 12 residues. Trimming shortened V by 1 base and J by 8 bases, and 4 bases separated the two germline ends. CDR1 is SGHNT, CDR2 YYREEE, per germline (reference sequence). CDR3 sequence (DNA): TGTGCCAGCAGCTTGCCAGATTCACCCCTCCACTTT. It encodes CASSLPDSPLHF.

This chain joins TRBV9 and TRBJ1-6, with D uncertain. The CDR3 runs 13 residues. Trimming removed 2 bases at V and 9 bases at J, with 9 bases between. The germline V gene encodes CDR1 SGDLS and CDR2 YYNGEE. CDR3 residues: CASSVGDTSPLHF. The DNA of the CDR3 is TGTGCCAGCAGCGTCGGGGATACTTCACCCCTCCACTTT. Together with reference TRBV9 and TRBJ1-6, the CDR3 gives the full variable domain: DSGVTQTPKHLITATGQRVTLRCSPRSGDLSVYWYQQSLDQGLQFLIQYYNGEERAKGNILERFSAQQFPDLHSELNLSSLELGDSALYFCASSVGDTSPLHFGNGTRLTVT.

The rearrangement links TRBV13 to TRBJ1-1; D is unclear. Between the trimmed V and J ends, which lost 4 bases and 11 bases, there was a span of 17 bases. CDR3 length: 13 amino acids. Germline loops: CDR1 PRHDT, CDR2 FYEKMQ (reference sequence). The CDR3 coding sequence is TGTGCCAGCAGCTCCTCCAACGGGGTGCAGGCTTTCTTT. Translation: CASSSSNGVQAFF.

The rearrangement uses TRBV7-9 and TRBJ1-2, with D maybe TRBD1 (6 bases). Trimming removed 3 bases from V and 8 bases from J, with 19 bases in between. CDR3 length equals 15 residues. Germline CDR1 and CDR2: SEHNR and FQNEAQ (reference sequence). In DNA form, the CDR3 reads TGTGCCAGCAGCTTTCAGGGGACAAGCGGGAGAGGCTACACCTTC. Translation: CASSFQGTSGRGYTF.

The V call is TRBV24-1, the J call TRBJ2-7; 10 nucleotides align to TRBD1. The CDR3 extends over 14 amino acids. The J segment lost 9 bases and the V segment lost 2 bases, leaving 6 bases of the junction unmatched. The germline V gene has CDR1 KGHDR and CDR2 SFDVKD. CDR3 coding DNA: TGTGCCACCAGTGATTCCGGGACAGGGGTGGTGCAGTACTTC. This codes for CATSDSGTGVVQYF.

The chain recombines TRBV2 with TRBJ1-5; 7 bases align to TRBD1. Germline lookup yields CDR1 SNHLY and CDR2 FYNNEI. V lost 6 bases and J lost 6; bases outside the gene matches: 14. The CDR3 covers 16 residues. As DNA, the CDR3 is TGTGCCAGCAGGGACAATGCCGGGACAGTAAGTCAGCCCCAGCATTTT. This translates into CASRDNAGTVSQPQHF.

The V gene is TRBV19, the J gene TRBJ2-7; tentative D call: TRBD1 (6 bases). V was shortened by 2 bases and J by 0 bases, with 14 bases between the two germline ends. The germline CDR1 and CDR2 sequences are LNHDA and SQIVND (reference sequence). The CDR3 covers 16 residues. The CDR3 region is CASSIKRGQTSYEQYF. The CDR3 DNA is TGTGCCAGTAGTATAAAGAGAGGACAGACCTCCTACGAGCAGTACTTC. The full variable domain, rest sourced from reference TRBV19 and TRBJ2-7, is DGGITQSPKYLFRKEGQNVTLSCEQNLNHDAMYWYRQDPGQGLRLIYYSQIVNDFQKGDIAEGYSVSREKKESFPLTVTSAQKNPTAFYLCASSIKRGQTSYEQYFGPGTRLTVT.

In this sample, this clone turned up a few times. The chain uses TRBV27 and TRBJ1-1; D perhaps matches TRBD1 (6 bases). Germline assignment: CDR1 MNHEY and CDR2 SMNVEV (reference sequence). V gave up 6 bases and J gave up 1 base, with 15 bases separating them. CDR3 length: 15 residues. The CDR3 DNA reads as TGTGCCAGCAGGCTACAGGGCGGGAGGAACACTGAAGCTTTCTTT. As protein: CASRLQGGRNTEAFF.

The rearrangement links TRBV5-4 to TRBJ2-2; maybe TRBD1 (5 bases). This CDR3 has 16 amino acids. The V end lost 0 bases, the J end lost 4 bases, and 13 bases lay between the germline ends. CDR1 SGHNT and CDR2 YYREEE come from the germline V gene (reference sequence). The CDR3 loop is CASSLEVRGSTGELFF. For the CDR3, the DNA is TGTGCCAGCAGCTTGGAGGTTAGGGGAAGCACCGGGGAGCTGTTTTTT.